This T cell receptor beta chain was retrieved from a study of T cell changes during pregnancy in multiple sclerosis (dated by TCRdb to about 2019). Broadly, across the study: The study examined how the T cell repertoire changed over the course of pregnancy in women with multiple sclerosis.

A note on this clone: There is no known antigen for this receptor. No clone much larger than this one lies a single base away; base qualities are absent.

CDR1 and CDR2, looked up from the germline V gene, are MNHNS and SASEGT. The CDR3 runs 14 amino acids, cysteine and phenylalanine included. Solely the CDR3 DNA is kept, with 42 bases framed from the first base. Relative to germline, V is 6 bases shorter and J is 4 bases shorter, with 16 bases between their ends. The receptor library was made with the immunoSEQ multiplex PCR assay. The immuneACCESS repertoire file appears here via TCRdb, limited to in-frame rearrangements. These files lack a portion of the clones; in checked studies, under half of the deficit traces to unresolved V genes, and the cause of the others is not known. The sample table shows roughly 90,000 clones, and approximately 89% are seen once. The ten biggest clones cover around 1.8% of the sample.

The receptor comes from a female donor in good health, enrolled as a control in a pregnancy study. The sequence is built from TRBV6-1 and TRBJ2-7; matching of 6 bases hints at TRBD2 as the D gene. The material was peripheral blood, obtained in the first trimester of pregnancy. CDR3 protein: CASRQPGGRYEQYF. DNA sequence: TGTGCCAGCAGGCAACCTGGGGGGAGGTACGAGCAGTACTTC.